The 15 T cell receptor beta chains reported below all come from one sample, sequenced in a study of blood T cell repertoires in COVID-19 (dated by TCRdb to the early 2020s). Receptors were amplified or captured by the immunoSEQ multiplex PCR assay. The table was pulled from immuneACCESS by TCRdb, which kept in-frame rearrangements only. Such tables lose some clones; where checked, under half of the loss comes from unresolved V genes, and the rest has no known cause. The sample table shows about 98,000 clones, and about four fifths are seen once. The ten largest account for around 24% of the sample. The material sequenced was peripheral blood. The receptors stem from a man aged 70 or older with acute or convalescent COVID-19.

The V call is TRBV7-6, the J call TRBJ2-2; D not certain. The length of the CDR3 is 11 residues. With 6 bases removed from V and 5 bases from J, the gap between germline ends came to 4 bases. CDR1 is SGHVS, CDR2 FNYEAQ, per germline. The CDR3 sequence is CASRRTGELFF. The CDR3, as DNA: TGTGCCAGCAGGCGAACCGGGGAGCTGTTTTTT.

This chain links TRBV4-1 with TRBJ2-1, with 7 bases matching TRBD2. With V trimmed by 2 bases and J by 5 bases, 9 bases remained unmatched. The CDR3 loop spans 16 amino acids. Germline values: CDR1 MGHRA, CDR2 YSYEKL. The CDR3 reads CASSQPGRERHNEQFF. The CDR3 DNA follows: TGCGCCAGCAGCCAACCAGGGAGGGAGCGCCACAATGAGCAGTTCTTC.

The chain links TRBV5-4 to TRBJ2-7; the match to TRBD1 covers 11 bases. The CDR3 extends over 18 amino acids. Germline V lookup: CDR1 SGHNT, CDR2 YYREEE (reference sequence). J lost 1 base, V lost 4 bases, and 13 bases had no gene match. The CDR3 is CASSMSGQGEGVSYEQYF. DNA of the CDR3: TGTGCCAGCAGCATGTCGGGACAGGGGGAAGGAGTTTCCTACGAGCAGTACTTC.

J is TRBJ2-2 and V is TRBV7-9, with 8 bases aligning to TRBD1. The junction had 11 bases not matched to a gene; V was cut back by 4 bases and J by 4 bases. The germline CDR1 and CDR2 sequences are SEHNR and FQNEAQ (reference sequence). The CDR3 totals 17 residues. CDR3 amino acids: CASSSRDRGRITGELFF. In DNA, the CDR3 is TGTGCCAGCAGCTCGCGAGACAGGGGACGGATCACCGGGGAGCTGTTTTTT.

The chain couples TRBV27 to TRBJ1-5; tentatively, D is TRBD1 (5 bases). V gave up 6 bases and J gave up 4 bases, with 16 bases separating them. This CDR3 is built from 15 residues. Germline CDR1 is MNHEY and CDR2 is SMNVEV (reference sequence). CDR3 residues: CASRQYSTDNQPQHF. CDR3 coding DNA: TGTGCCAGCAGACAGTACTCGACAGATAATCAGCCCCAGCATTTT.

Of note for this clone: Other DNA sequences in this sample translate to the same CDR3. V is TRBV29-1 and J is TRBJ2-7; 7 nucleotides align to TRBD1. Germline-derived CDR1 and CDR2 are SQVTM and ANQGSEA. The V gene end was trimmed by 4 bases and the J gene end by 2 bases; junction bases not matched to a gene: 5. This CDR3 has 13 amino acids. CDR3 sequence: CSVAAGGPYEQYF. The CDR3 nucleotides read TGCAGCGTTGCGGCAGGGGGTCCCTACGAGCAGTACTTC.

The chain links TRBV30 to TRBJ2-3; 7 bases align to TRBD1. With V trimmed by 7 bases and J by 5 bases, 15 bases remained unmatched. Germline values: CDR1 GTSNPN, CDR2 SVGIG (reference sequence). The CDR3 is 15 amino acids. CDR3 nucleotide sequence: TGTGCCTTTGGGACGCGACAGGGCTCAAAAGATACGCAGTATTTT. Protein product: CAFGTRQGSKDTQYF. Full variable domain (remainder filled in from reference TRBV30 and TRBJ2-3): SQTIHQWPATLVQPVGSPLSLECTVEGTSNPNLYWYRQAAGRGLQLLFYSVGIGQISSEVPQNLSASRPQDRQFILSSKKLLLSDSGFYLCAFGTRQGSKDTQYFGPGTRLTVL.

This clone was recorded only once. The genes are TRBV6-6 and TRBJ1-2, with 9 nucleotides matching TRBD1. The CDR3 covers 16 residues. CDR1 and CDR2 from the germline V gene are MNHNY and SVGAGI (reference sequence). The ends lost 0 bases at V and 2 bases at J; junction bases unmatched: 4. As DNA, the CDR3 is TGTGCCAGCAGTTACTCCCCCGGGACAGGGAACTATGGCTACACCTTC. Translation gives CASSYSPGTGNYGYTF.

The DNA for the CDR3 is TGCGCCAGCAGTCAATCGACAGGGGGAGACAATCAGCCCCAGCATTTT. This gives the protein CASSQSTGGDNQPQHF. The rearrangement uses TRBV23-1 and TRBJ1-5; 9 positions agree with TRBD1. Being an ORF, TRBV23-1 has a function that is uncertain. The CDR3 contains 16 residues. J gave up 3 bases and V 0 bases, and 3 bases lay outside the gene matches.

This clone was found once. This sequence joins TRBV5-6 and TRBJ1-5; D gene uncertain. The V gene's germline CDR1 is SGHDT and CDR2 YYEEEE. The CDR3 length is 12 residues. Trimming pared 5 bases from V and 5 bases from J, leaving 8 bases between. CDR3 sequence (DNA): TGTGCCAGCAGTTGGGGAGATCAGCCCCAGCATTTT. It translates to CASSWGDQPQHF.

The DNA of the CDR3 is TGTGCCAGTAGTTCTTGGACAGGGGATGGCTATGGCTACACCTTC. The encoded protein is CASSSWTGDGYGYTF. The rearrangement uses TRBV19 and TRBJ1-2; TRBD1 aligns across 9 bases. From germline, CDR1 is LNHDA and CDR2 SQIVND (reference sequence). This CDR3 region has 15 residues. With V trimmed by 5 bases and J by 4 bases, 8 bases remained unmatched.

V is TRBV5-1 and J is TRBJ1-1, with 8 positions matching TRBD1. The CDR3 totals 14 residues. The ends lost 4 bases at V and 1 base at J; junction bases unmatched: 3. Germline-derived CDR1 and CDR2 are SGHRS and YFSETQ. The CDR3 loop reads CASSRGQGNTEAFF. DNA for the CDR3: TGCGCCAGCAGCCGTGGACAGGGGAACACTGAAGCTTTCTTT. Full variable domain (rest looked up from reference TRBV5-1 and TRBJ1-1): KAGVTQTPRYLIKTRGQQVTLSCSPISGHRSVSWYQQTPGQGLQFLFEYFSETQRNKGNFPGRFSGRQFSNSRSEMNVSTLELGDSALYLCASSRGQGNTEAFFGQGTRLTVV.

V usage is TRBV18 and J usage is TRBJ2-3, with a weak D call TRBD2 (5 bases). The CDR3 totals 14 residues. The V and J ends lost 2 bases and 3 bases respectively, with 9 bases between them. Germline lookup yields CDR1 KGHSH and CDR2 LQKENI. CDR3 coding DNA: TGTGCCAGCTCACCAACCCGGGGAACAGATACGCAGTATTTT. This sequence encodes CASSPTRGTDTQYF.

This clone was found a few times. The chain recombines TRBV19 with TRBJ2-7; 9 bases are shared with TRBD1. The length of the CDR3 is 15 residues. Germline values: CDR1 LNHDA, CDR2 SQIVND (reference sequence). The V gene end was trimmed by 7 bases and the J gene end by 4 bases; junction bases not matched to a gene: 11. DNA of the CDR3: TGTGCCAGTACTTCAACCCCGGGACAGGGTTACGAGCAGTACTTC. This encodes CASTSTPGQGYEQYF.

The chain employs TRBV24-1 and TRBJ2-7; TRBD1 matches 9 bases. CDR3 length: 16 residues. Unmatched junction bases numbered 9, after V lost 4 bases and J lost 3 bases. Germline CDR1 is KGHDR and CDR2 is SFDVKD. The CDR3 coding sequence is TGTGCCACCAGTGACCGGAAACCGGGACAGGGCTACGAGCAGTACTTC. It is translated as CATSDRKPGQGYEQYF.